This T cell receptor beta chain was profiled in a study of cytomegalovirus exposure and HLA in healthy donors. Notes on the study in general: Serostatus for CMV was the only available immune exposure information. A later analysis showed TCR association rates differing by HLA locus, peaking at DRB1 and lowest at HLA-C. Donors belonging to an Asian-associated ancestry cluster reportedly showed fewer N-insertions in productive TCRs than the 666-donor mean, according to what a later analysis found. When the data were analyzed later, several of the most significant clusters appeared to be linked to common viral pathogens.

A note on this clone: Antigen specificity is unknown.

60 Vbeta and 13 Jbeta primers were used in PCR. Clones were sequenced by immunoSEQ multiplex PCR, and TCRdb holds only the in-frame ones, with some missing. The top ten clones hold less than 1.2% of a sample with 160,000 or so clones, around 80% of them seen once. Germline CDR1 is SQVTM and CDR2 is ANQGSEA. Trimming left V 7 bases short and J 3 bases short, with 10 bases between. This CDR3 contains 12 residues. This chain joins TRBV29-1 and TRBJ1-5; possibly TRBD1 for D (6 bases). Sample: PBMCs. The origin of this receptor is a woman in her forties in good health and CMV-seronegative. The CDR3 loop reads CSAGQPNQPQHF. CDR3 DNA: TGCAGCGCTGGACAGCCCAATCAGCCCCAGCATTTT.